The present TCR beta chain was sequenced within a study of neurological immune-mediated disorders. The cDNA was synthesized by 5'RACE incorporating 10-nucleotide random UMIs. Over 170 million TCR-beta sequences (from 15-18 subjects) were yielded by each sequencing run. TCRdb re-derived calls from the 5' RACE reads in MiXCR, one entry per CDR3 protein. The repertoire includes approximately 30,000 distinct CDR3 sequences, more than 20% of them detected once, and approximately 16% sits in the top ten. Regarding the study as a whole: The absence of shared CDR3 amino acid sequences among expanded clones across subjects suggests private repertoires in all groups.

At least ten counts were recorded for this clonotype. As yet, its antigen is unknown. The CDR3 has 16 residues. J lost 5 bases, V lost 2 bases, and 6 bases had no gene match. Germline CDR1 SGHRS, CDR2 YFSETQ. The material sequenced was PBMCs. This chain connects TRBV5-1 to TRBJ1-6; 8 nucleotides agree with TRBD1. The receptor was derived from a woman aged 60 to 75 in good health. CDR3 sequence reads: CASSFLPGQDNSPLHF. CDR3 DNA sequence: TGCGCCAGCAGCTTCCTACCGGGACAGGATAATTCACCCCTCCACTTT.